This T cell receptor beta chain is drawn from a study of blood T cells in healthy people across ages. A second PCR, run for roughly 7 to 11 cycles, used a sample-barcoded 5' primer plus a J-beta primer mix. Each cDNA was tagged by a template-switch adaptor containing 12 random nucleotides. TCRdb redid the calling of the 5' RACE reads with MiXCR, one entry per CDR3 protein. There are 1,800,000 or so distinct CDR3 sequences in the sample; about two fifths occur only once, and 23% lies in the top ten. PBMCs, at least 6 million per sample, were isolated. This CDR3 is 15 amino acids long. The germline CDR1 and CDR2 sequences are LGHNA and YSLEER. The J segment lost 6 bases and the V segment lost 4 bases, leaving 8 bases of the junction unmatched.

The clonotype comes from a human donor in good health. Sequencing input: blood. The rearrangement links TRBV4-3 to TRBJ2-1; the match to TRBD1 covers 8 bases. In DNA, the CDR3 is TGCGCCAGCAGCCCTCTTCGGCAGGGGGCCAATGAGCAGTTCTTC. Protein: CASSPLRQGANEQFF.